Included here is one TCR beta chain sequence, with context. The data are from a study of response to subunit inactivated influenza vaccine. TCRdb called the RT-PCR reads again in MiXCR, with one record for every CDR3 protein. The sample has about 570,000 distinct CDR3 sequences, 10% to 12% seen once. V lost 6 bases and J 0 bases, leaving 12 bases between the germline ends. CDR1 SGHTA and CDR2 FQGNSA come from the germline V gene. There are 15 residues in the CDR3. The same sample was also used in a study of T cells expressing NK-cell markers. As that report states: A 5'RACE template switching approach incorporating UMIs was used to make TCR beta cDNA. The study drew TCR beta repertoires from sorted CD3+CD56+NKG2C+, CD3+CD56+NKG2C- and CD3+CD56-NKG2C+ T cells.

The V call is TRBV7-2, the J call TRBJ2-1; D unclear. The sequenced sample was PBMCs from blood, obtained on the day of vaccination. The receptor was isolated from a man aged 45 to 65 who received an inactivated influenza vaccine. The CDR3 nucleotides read TGTGCCAGCAGTTCTAGAAATCCCTCCTACAATGAGCAGTTCTTC. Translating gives CASSSRNPSYNEQFF.